This TCR beta chain was identified during a study of blood T cell repertoires in COVID-19. Seattle patients were enrolled while actively infected and followed longitudinally. V was shortened by 10 bases and J by 6 bases, with 12 bases between the two germline ends. The CDR3 contains 11 residues. The V gene's germline CDR1 is MNHEY and CDR2 SVGAGI. Data came from immunoSEQ multiplex PCR; TCRdb stores just in-frame clones and leaves some out. Altogether about 350,000 clones are present, around nine tenths being singletons, with the ten largest covering 6% to 8.5%. The specimen sequenced was peripheral blood. The V call is TRBV6-5, the J call TRBJ1-2, with D uncertain. This clonotype was sampled from a woman in her sixties or seventies with COVID-19, enrolled during active disease. The CDR3 region has the DNA TGTGCCACCTGGGAGACTCATGGCTACACCTTC. Encoded protein: CATWETHGYTF.